These 26 T cell receptor beta chains originate from one sample sequenced in a study of blood T cell repertoires in COVID-19. Method: immunoSEQ multiplex PCR; TCRdb's copy keeps in-frame clones and lacks some. Of 72,000 or so clones listed, about 89% are singletons. Sequenced material: peripheral blood. Receptors were obtained from a woman aged 55-70 years with acute or convalescent COVID-19.

This chain joins TRBV4-1 and TRBJ1-4; unclear D gene. Germline loops: CDR1 MGHRA, CDR2 YSYEKL. The CDR3 length is 15 residues. Trimming left V 5 bases short and J 2 bases short, with 12 bases between. CDR3 bases: TGCGCCAGCAGCACCCCGGGAGGCACTAATGAAAAACTGTTTTTT. It encodes CASSTPGGTNEKLFF.

This clone was seen just once. The V gene is TRBV10-3, the J gene TRBJ1-5; maybe TRBD1 (6 bases). Deletions cut 4 bases from V and 5 bases from J, with 12 bases between. Per germline, CDR1 ENHRY and CDR2 SYGVKD. The CDR3 contains 14 residues. The CDR3 DNA reads TGTGCCATCAGTGGCAGGGGTGGGGATCAGCCCCAGCATTTT. Amino acid sequence: CAISGRGGDQPQHF.

This sequence joins TRBV9 and TRBJ2-1; the match to TRBD1 covers 7 bases. The germline V gene encodes CDR1 SGDLS and CDR2 YYNGEE. This CDR3 is built from 16 residues. Trimming removed 0 bases from V and 4 bases from J; junction bases left unmatched: 7. In DNA form, the CDR3 reads TGTGCCAGCAGCGTAGAGGGCAGGGGGACATACAATGAGCAGTTCTTC. Protein product: CASSVEGRGTYNEQFF.

This clone was counted once. V usage is TRBV5-1 and J usage is TRBJ2-3, with 11 bases that match TRBD2. The germline gives CDR1 SGHRS, CDR2 YFSETQ. V trimming: 1 base; J trimming: 1 base; junction bases outside the gene matches: 8. This CDR3 has 18 amino acids. CDR3 sequence reads: CASSLRASGGSGTDTQYF. In DNA form, the CDR3 reads TGCGCCAGCAGCTTGCGAGCTAGCGGGGGGAGTGGCACAGATACGCAGTATTTT.

The V call is TRBV9, the J call TRBJ1-4; D is perhaps TRBD1 (6 bases). V was clipped by 7 bases and J by 6 bases, with 16 bases between them. Germline V lookup: CDR1 SGDLS, CDR2 YYNGEE. The CDR3 extends over 14 amino acids. In DNA, the CDR3 is TGTGCCAGCGGGAGGGGGGTATTAGATGAAAAACTGTTTTTT. This encodes CASGRGVLDEKLFF.

CDR3 nucleotides: TGTGCCAGTACCACCGGGACAGGGGGCCGCGGAAACACCATATATTTT. It specifies CASTTGTGGRGNTIYF. The chain carries TRBV19 and TRBJ1-3, with 12 bases fitting TRBD1. CDR3 length: 16 amino acids. V shed 7 bases and J 4 bases; nucleotides not matched to a gene: 8. CDR1 and CDR2 (germline): LNHDA, SQIVND (reference sequence).

The chain employs TRBV5-1 and TRBJ2-2, with 7 bases that match TRBD1. The CDR3 sequence is 16 residues long. Germline lookup yields CDR1 SGHRS and CDR2 YFSETQ. V shed 2 bases, J shed 5 bases, and the junction held 9 bases outside the gene matches. The CDR3 sequence is CASSLRNTGATGELFF. CDR3 DNA: TGCGCCAGCAGCTTACGGAATACAGGGGCAACCGGGGAGCTGTTTTTT.

This sequence joins TRBV5-1 and TRBJ2-3; TRBD2 aligns across 7 bases. V trimming: 3 bases; J trimming: 2 bases; junction bases outside the gene matches: 9. Germline values: CDR1 SGHRS, CDR2 YFSETQ. This CDR3 is 16 amino acids long. The CDR3 reads CASSSAGGGSTDTQYF. In nucleotides, the CDR3 is TGCGCCAGCAGCTCGGCGGGCGGGGGTTCCACAGATACGCAGTATTTT.

The chain combines TRBV2 with TRBJ1-1; 8 bases align to TRBD1. The CDR3 is 11 amino acids. V trimming: 11 bases; J trimming: 7 bases; junction bases outside the gene matches: 6. Germline loops: CDR1 SNHLY, CDR2 FYNNEI. Written as DNA, the CDR3 is TGTGCCGGTCTACAGGGGGGTGAAGCTTTCTTT. This gives the protein CAGLQGGEAFF.

The CDR3 sequence: CASSLDRGTDTQYF. The CDR3 DNA sequence: TGTGCCAGCAGCTTAGACAGGGGAACAGATACGCAGTATTTT. The chain links TRBV11-2 to TRBJ2-3; perhaps TRBD1 as D (6 bases). Trimming took off 0 bases at V and 3 bases at J, with 7 bases between the two ends. The CDR3 totals 14 residues. Germline V gene sequence: CDR1 SGHAT, CDR2 FQNNGV.

This chain links TRBV2 with TRBJ1-5; the D gene is possibly TRBD1 (6 bases). The CDR3 runs to 13 residues. Trimming removed 7 bases from V and 7 bases from J, with 14 bases in between. Germline assignment: CDR1 SNHLY and CDR2 FYNNEI. CDR3 residues: CASTQGSGQPQHF. CDR3 bases: TGTGCCAGCACACAGGGAAGCGGCCAGCCCCAGCATTTT.

This chain joins TRBV7-2 and TRBJ2-7, with a tentative D call TRBD2 (5 bases). The CDR3 totals 13 residues. Germline V CDR1 and CDR2: SGHTA, FQGNSA. Trimming removed 5 bases from V and 3 bases from J, with 11 bases in between. The DNA for the CDR3 is TGTGCCAGCAGCCCTCAGCGGAGCTACGAGCAGTACTTC. It translates to CASSPQRSYEQYF.

This clone was seen a single time. CDR3 protein: CASSRLAGFGGELFF. For the CDR3, the DNA is TGTGCCAGCAGCCGCTTAGCGGGCTTCGGCGGGGAGCTGTTTTTT. The chain carries TRBV3-1 (or the pseudogene TRBV3-2) and TRBJ2-2; 7 nucleotides agree with TRBD2. CDR1 is LGHDT and CDR2 is YNNKEL in the germline V gene (reference sequence). J gave up 7 bases and V 4 bases, and 9 bases lay outside the gene matches. This CDR3 is 15 amino acids long.

The chain couples TRBV6-5 to TRBJ2-6; no clear D gene. The germline V gene encodes CDR1 MNHEY and CDR2 SVGAGI. Trimming took 5 bases from V and 0 from J, leaving 8 bases between them. This CDR3 spans 15 amino acids. The CDR3 DNA reads TGTGCCAGCAGTCAATGGAGCTCTGGGGCCAACGTCCTGACTTTC. Encoded protein: CASSQWSSGANVLTF.

This rearrangement joins TRBV24-1 to TRBJ2-6; D call uncertain. V shed 7 bases and J shed 1 base, with 4 bases lying between them. There are 13 residues in the CDR3. Germline CDR1 KGHDR, CDR2 SFDVKD. CDR3 coding DNA: TGTGCCACCAGGGAGTCTGGGGCCAACGTCCTGACTTTC. It is translated as CATRESGANVLTF.

The rearrangement joins TRBV10-3 to TRBJ2-1, with D unclear. CDR1 is ENHRY, CDR2 SYGVKD, per germline. The CDR3 contains 13 residues. The V end was cut by 2 bases, the J end by 6 bases, with 8 bases between. The CDR3 reads CAISETVANEQFF. The CDR3 coding sequence is TGTGCCATCAGTGAGACAGTTGCCAATGAGCAGTTCTTC.

The rearrangement uses TRBV6-5 and TRBJ2-2, with 8 bases aligning to TRBD2. J lost 3 bases, V lost 5 bases, and 5 bases had no gene match. The germline gives CDR1 MNHEY, CDR2 SVGAGI. The CDR3 spans 15 residues. CDR3 region: CASSTAGVHTGELFF. CDR3 DNA: TGTGCCAGCAGTACAGCGGGGGTTCACACCGGGGAGCTGTTTTTT.

V gene TRBV7-2 combines with J gene TRBJ2-5; 9 positions match TRBD2. Germline V gene data show CDR1 as SGHTA and CDR2 as FQGNSA. This CDR3 region has 16 residues. With V trimmed by 1 base and J by 5 bases, 8 bases remained unmatched. The CDR3 spells CASSLGGGGAGETQYF. The CDR3, as DNA: TGTGCCAGCAGCTTAGGTGGCGGGGGGGCCGGTGAGACCCAGTACTTC.

The genes are TRBV27 and TRBJ1-6; 10 nucleotides agree with TRBD1. CDR3 length equals 13 residues. V lost 7 bases and J lost 7; bases outside the gene matches: 1. CDR1 and CDR2 from the germline V gene are MNHEY and SMNVEV (reference sequence). The CDR3 protein is CASTGQGNSPLHF. CDR3 coding DNA: TGTGCCAGCACGGGACAGGGGAATTCACCCCTCCACTTT.

The chain joins TRBV28 to TRBJ2-5; D is perhaps TRBD2 (6 bases). The CDR3 has 14 residues. V lost 3 bases and J 5 bases, leaving 13 bases between the germline ends. Germline CDR1 reads MDHEN; CDR2 reads SYDVKM. The CDR3 region is CASSFSGGVETQYF. For the CDR3, the DNA is TGTGCCAGCAGTTTTAGTGGAGGGGTGGAGACCCAGTACTTC.

As DNA, the CDR3 is TGTGCCAGCAGCTTGGGGAGCGTGGGTTTAGATACGCAGTATTTT. Protein product: CASSLGSVGLDTQYF. The chain has TRBV5-8 and TRBJ2-3, with D unclear. The germline gives CDR1 SGHTS, CDR2 YDEGEE. The CDR3 consists of 15 residues. V was pared by 0 bases and J by 5 bases, with 13 bases between.

This chain connects TRBV9 to TRBJ2-7, with TRBD2 matching over 10 bases. Germline CDR1 reads SGDLS; CDR2 reads YYNGEE. With V trimmed by 0 bases and J by 2 bases, 2 bases remained unmatched. This CDR3 contains 15 residues. For the CDR3, the DNA is TGTGCCAGCAGCGTAGCTAGCGGGGGTCCCTACGAGCAGTACTTC. As protein: CASSVASGGPYEQYF.

The CDR3 here is CASSEGGRGSYNEQFF. CDR3 sequence (DNA): TGTGCCAGCAGCGAGGGGGGGCGTGGCTCCTACAATGAGCAGTTCTTC. V and J are TRBV9 and TRBJ2-1, with D possibly TRBD2 on 7 matching bases. This CDR3 has 16 amino acids. In germline, CDR1 is SGDLS, CDR2 YYNGEE. Trimming took 3 bases from V and 0 from J, leaving 13 bases between them.

The rearrangement uses TRBV5-4 and TRBJ2-3; D possibly corresponds to TRBD2 (5 bases). CDR3 length: 13 residues. The germline gives CDR1 SGHNT, CDR2 YYREEE (reference sequence). The V gene lost 2 bases and the J gene lost 5 bases, with 9 bases spanning the gap. Written as DNA, the CDR3 is TGTGCCAGCAGCTTTACCCGGGGAGATACGCAGTATTTT. It codes for CASSFTRGDTQYF.

The rearrangement links TRBV3-1 (or the pseudogene TRBV3-2) to TRBJ1-1, with a possible D match to TRBD1 (6 bases). The V end was cut by 4 bases, the J end by 2 bases, with 17 bases between. The CDR3 is 16 amino acids. Germline CDR1 and CDR2: LGHDT and YNNKEL (reference sequence). In DNA, the CDR3 is TGTGCCAGCAGCCGCAGGGGCGGCTGGGGAAACACTGAAGCTTTCTTT. It specifies CASSRRGGWGNTEAFF.

J is TRBJ2-2 and V is TRBV27, with a possible D match to TRBD2 (6 bases). This CDR3 comprises 16 residues. Germline CDR1 is MNHEY and CDR2 is SMNVEV (reference sequence). The germline V and J ends were trimmed by 5 bases and 1 base, with 14 bases remaining between them. Here the CDR3 DNA reads TGTGCCAGCAGTCCCCGTCCCGGGGGGAACACCGGGGAGCTGTTTTTT. As protein: CASSPRPGGNTGELFF.